The 19 T cell receptor beta chains in this list originate from one sample, sequenced in a study of spatial heterogeneity in lung cancer. Noted time point: sample taken at primary tumor resection. Sequencing of whole RNA from tumor, nontumor lung or frozen PBMC involved no sorting. TCRdb reanalysed the 5' RACE reads using MiXCR and keeps one entry per CDR3 protein. In the table there are about 17,000 distinct CDR3 sequences, 15% to 20% of which are singletons. The sample was PBMCs, taken at surgery. The source is a male donor with early-stage non-small cell lung cancer.

This clonotype was counted between two and nine times. V is TRBV29-1 and J is TRBJ2-2; tentatively, D is TRBD2 (5 bases). Looked up from germline, CDR1 is SQVTM and CDR2 is ANQGSEA. The V gene lost 3 bases and the J gene lost 1 base, with 15 bases spanning the gap. This CDR3 is built from 16 residues. CDR3 nucleotide sequence: TGCAGCGTTGAGTGGCCAGGACGGGAGAACACCGGGGAGCTGTTTTTT. It encodes CSVEWPGRENTGELFF.

This clonotype was seen at least ten times. The chain couples TRBV20-1 to TRBJ1-6; D is unclear. Trimming removed 0 bases at V and 9 bases at J, with 18 bases between. The CDR3 consists of 16 residues. Germline CDR1 DFQATT, CDR2 SNEGSKA (reference sequence). CDR3 sequence reads: CSAREGHSDPFSPLHF. CDR3 bases: TGCAGTGCTAGAGAGGGCCATTCGGACCCCTTTTCACCCCTCCACTTT.

This clonotype showed up just a few times. The chain recombines TRBV19 with TRBJ2-5; D is undetermined. Germline CDR1 LNHDA, CDR2 SQIVND (reference sequence). The ends were cut back, 1 base at V and 3 bases at J, with 6 bases in the middle. The CDR3 loop spans 13 amino acids. CDR3: CASSIGSEETQYF. As DNA, the CDR3 is TGTGCCAGTAGTATAGGTTCAGAAGAGACCCAGTACTTC.

V is TRBV20-1 and J is TRBJ2-3; 8 positions match TRBD2. CDR3 size: 14 residues. Germline lookup yields CDR1 DFQATT and CDR2 SNEGSKA (reference sequence). After removal of 6 bases from V and 0 bases from J, the junction contained 5 bases not matched to a gene. The chain's CDR3 is CSALRGASTDTQYF. The CDR3 DNA reads as TGCAGTGCGTTGCGGGGGGCGAGCACAGATACGCAGTATTTT.

This clonotype was picked up many times. This sequence joins TRBV11-1 and TRBJ2-1, with 10 bases that match TRBD1. V shed 6 bases, J shed 4 bases, and the junction held 6 bases outside the gene matches. Germline loops: CDR1 SGHAT, CDR2 FQDESV (reference sequence). The CDR3 consists of 15 residues. The CDR3 sequence: CASSPGTGDYNEQFF. The CDR3 nucleotides are TGTGCCAGCAGTCCCGGGACAGGGGATTACAATGAGCAGTTCTTC. Looking up the rest from reference TRBV11-1 and TRBJ2-1 gives the full variable domain: EAEVAQSPRYKITEKSQAVAFWCDPISGHATLYWYRQILGQGPELLVQFQDESVVDDSQLPKDRFSAERLKGVDSTLKIQPAELGDSAMYLCASSPGTGDYNEQFFGPGTRLTVL.

The chain links TRBV30 to TRBJ1-5; D unclear. CDR1 and CDR2 from the germline V gene are GTSNPN and SVGIG (reference sequence). The CDR3 runs 13 residues. Trimming shortened V by 0 bases and J by 2 bases, and 5 bases separated the two germline ends. The CDR3 coding sequence is TGTGCCTGGAGTGTCCAGGGCAATCAGCCCCAGCATTTT. Its protein is CAWSVQGNQPQHF.

This clonotype was observed a few times. The chain is built from TRBV9 and TRBJ2-3; D is possibly TRBD2 (5 bases). V gave up 3 bases and J gave up 5 bases, with 10 bases separating them. This CDR3 region has 13 residues. Germline CDR1 is SGDLS and CDR2 is YYNGEE. This CDR3 reads CASSAGGRDTQYF. For the CDR3, the DNA is TGTGCCAGCAGCGCCGGAGGTCGAGATACGCAGTATTTT.

The J gene is TRBJ2-7, the V gene TRBV2; D remains ambiguous. CDR1 and CDR2 (germline): SNHLY, FYNNEI. This CDR3 contains 14 residues. The V and J ends lost 3 bases and 0 bases respectively, with 9 bases between them. CDR3 sequence: CASSDPASSYEQYF. Here the CDR3 DNA reads TGTGCCAGCAGTGATCCGGCTAGCTCCTACGAGCAGTACTTC.

Ten or more counts support this clonotype. The V call is TRBV27, the J call TRBJ2-7; D unclear. The CDR3 sequence is 13 residues long. Trimming took 2 bases from V and 1 from J, leaving 6 bases between them. Germline CDR1 MNHEY, CDR2 SMNVEV (reference sequence). The CDR3 DNA follows: TGTGCCAGCAGTTTAACTGAGTCCTACGAGCAGTACTTC. Amino acid sequence: CASSLTESYEQYF.

The chain is built from TRBV6-4 and TRBJ1-6, with TRBD1 identical over 9 bases. Germline V lookup: CDR1 MRHNA, CDR2 SNTAGT. Trimming removed 6 bases from V and 8 bases from J; junction bases left unmatched: 17. This CDR3 is built from 18 residues. DNA for the CDR3: TGTGCCAGCAGCGAGCCAAAGAGACAGGGGGATGAGGATTCACCCCTCCACTTT. Its translation is CASSEPKRQGDEDSPLHF.

This chain links TRBV20-1 with TRBJ2-7, with D possibly being TRBD2 (6 bases). The CDR3 spans 13 residues. Trimming took off 6 bases at V and 3 bases at J, with 15 bases between the two ends. Germline V gene lookup returns CDR1 DFQATT and CDR2 SNEGSKA (reference sequence). This CDR3 reads CSANPGGVYEQYF. The CDR3 coding sequence is TGCAGTGCCAACCCTGGAGGGGTCTACGAGCAGTACTTC.

This clonotype was observed a few times. The chain is built from TRBV7-9 and TRBJ1-2; the D is unclear. Trimming pared 4 bases from V and 5 bases from J, leaving 5 bases between. This CDR3 is built from 11 residues. Germline CDR1 is SEHNR and CDR2 is FQNEAQ (reference sequence). CDR3 nucleotides: TGTGCCAGCAGCTGGGAATATGGCTACACCTTC. Its translation is CASSWEYGYTF.

This clonotype was counted many times. Here the CDR3 reads CASSYLGEGYYGYTF. In DNA, the CDR3 is TGTGCCAGCAGTTACCTGGGGGAGGGGTACTATGGCTACACCTTC. The rearrangement links TRBV6-5 to TRBJ1-2; TRBD1 is a possible D gene (5 bases). Trimming removed 2 bases from V and 3 bases from J, with 13 bases in between. The CDR3 has 15 residues. Germline V gene lookup returns CDR1 MNHEY and CDR2 SVGAGI.

V is TRBV7-2 and J is TRBJ2-1; 16 nucleotides match TRBD2. Trimming removed 5 bases from V and 4 bases from J; junction bases left unmatched: 20. The CDR3 length is 22 residues. Germline-derived CDR1 and CDR2 are SGHTA and FQGNSA. The CDR3 is CASSPGPLGLAGGVGTYNEQFF. The CDR3 region has the DNA TGTGCCAGCAGCCCCGGTCCCTTGGGACTAGCGGGGGGGGTAGGAACGTACAATGAGCAGTTCTTC.

This clonotype was counted a few times. This chain connects TRBV2 to TRBJ2-7; perhaps TRBD2 as D (6 bases). The germline V gene has CDR1 SNHLY and CDR2 FYNNEI. The CDR3 is 15 residues long. Trimming removed 2 bases from V and 0 bases from J, with 11 bases in between. DNA of the CDR3: TGTGCCAGCAGTGAACTCCGGGAGTACTCCTACGAGCAGTACTTC. Its translation is CASSELREYSYEQYF.

This clonotype was seen many times. The chain combines TRBV18 with TRBJ1-4, with D perhaps matching TRBD1 (6 bases). V was pared by 5 bases and J by 2 bases, with 9 bases between. CDR1 KGHSH and CDR2 LQKENI come from the germline V gene. The CDR3 totals 14 residues. The CDR3 region is CASSEGVTNEKLFF. The CDR3 DNA reads TGTGCCAGCTCAGAGGGGGTGACTAATGAAAAACTGTTTTTT.

In this sample, this clonotype turned up a few times. This chain links TRBV7-3 with TRBJ2-1, with 7 bases that match TRBD1. Germline assignment: CDR1 SGHTA and CDR2 FQGTGA. V was pared by 5 bases and J by 2 bases, with 12 bases of the junction left unmatched. CDR3 length equals 17 residues. The CDR3 sequence is CASSPNLDRVTYNEQFF. CDR3 nucleotide sequence: TGTGCCAGCAGCCCAAACCTTGACAGGGTAACCTACAATGAGCAGTTCTTC.

The chain carries TRBV11-2 and TRBJ1-4; 8 nucleotides agree with TRBD1. This CDR3 region has 15 residues. The germline V gene has CDR1 SGHAT and CDR2 FQNNGV. V lost 4 bases to trimming and J lost 3 bases; unmatched junction nucleotides: 4. The CDR3 loop is CASSSHRGSNEKLFF. CDR3 DNA sequence: TGTGCCAGCAGCTCCCACAGGGGGTCTAATGAAAAACTGTTTTTT.

This clonotype has at least ten counts. The rearrangement joins TRBV5-1 to TRBJ2-1, with D maybe TRBD2 (5 bases). Germline V CDR1 and CDR2: SGHRS, YFSETQ. Trimming took off 4 bases at V and 8 bases at J, with 16 bases between the two ends. The CDR3 consists of 14 residues. CDR3 amino acids: CASSTDSILDEQFF. The CDR3, as DNA: TGCGCCAGCAGCACCGACTCAATACTAGATGAGCAGTTCTTC.